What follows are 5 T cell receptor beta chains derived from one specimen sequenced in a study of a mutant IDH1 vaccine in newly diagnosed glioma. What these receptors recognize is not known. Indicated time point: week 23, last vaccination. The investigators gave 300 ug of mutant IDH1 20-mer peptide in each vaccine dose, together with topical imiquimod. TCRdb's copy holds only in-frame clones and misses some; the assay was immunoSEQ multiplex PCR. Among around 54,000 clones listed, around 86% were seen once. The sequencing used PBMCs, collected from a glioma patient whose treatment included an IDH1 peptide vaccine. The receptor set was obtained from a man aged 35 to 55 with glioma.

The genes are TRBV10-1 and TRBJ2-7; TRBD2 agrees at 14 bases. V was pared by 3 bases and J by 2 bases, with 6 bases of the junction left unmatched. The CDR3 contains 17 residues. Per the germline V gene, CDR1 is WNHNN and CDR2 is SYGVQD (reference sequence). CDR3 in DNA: TGCGCCAGCAGTGACGGACTAGCGGGAGGCCTTCCCTACGAGCAGTACTTC. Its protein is CASSDGLAGGLPYEQYF.

Here the CDR3 reads CATSRVRGGYEQYF. The CDR3 nucleotides are TGTGCCACCAGCAGGGTTCGGGGGGGCTACGAGCAGTACTTC. The chain is built from TRBV15 and TRBJ2-7, with TRBD2 identical over 8 bases. From germline, CDR1 is LNHNV and CDR2 YYDKDF (reference sequence). The CDR3 is 14 residues long. V was pared by 3 bases and J by 3 bases, with 4 bases of the junction left unmatched.

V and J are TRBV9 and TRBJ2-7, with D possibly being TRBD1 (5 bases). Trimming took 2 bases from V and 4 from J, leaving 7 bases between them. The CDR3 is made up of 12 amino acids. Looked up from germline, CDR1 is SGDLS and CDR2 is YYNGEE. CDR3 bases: TGTGCCAGCAGCGTTCCAGGGTACGAGCAGTACTTC. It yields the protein CASSVPGYEQYF.

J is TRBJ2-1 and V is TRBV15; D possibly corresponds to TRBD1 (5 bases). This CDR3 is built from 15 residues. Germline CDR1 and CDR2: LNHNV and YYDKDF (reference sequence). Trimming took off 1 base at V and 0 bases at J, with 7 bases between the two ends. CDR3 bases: TGTGCCACCAGCAGAGGGGGCAGCTCCTACAATGAGCAGTTCTTC. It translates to CATSRGGSSYNEQFF.

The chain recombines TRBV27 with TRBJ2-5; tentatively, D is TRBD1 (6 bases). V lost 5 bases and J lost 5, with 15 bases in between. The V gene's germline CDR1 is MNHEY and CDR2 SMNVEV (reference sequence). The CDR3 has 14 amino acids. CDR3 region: CASSRDTARETQYF. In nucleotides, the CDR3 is TGTGCCAGCAGTCGGGACACGGCAAGGGAGACCCAGTACTTC.